This T cell receptor beta chain was captured by sequencing in a study of T-cell reconstitution after alpha-beta-depleted transplantation in children. Unique molecular identifiers were incorporated during preparation of the TCRbeta library. TCRdb called the PCR reads again in MiXCR, with one record for every CDR3 protein. The sample consists of some 530,000 distinct CDR3 sequences, under 15% of them appearing once. In its sample, this clonotype was seen many times. Here the sequenced sample was PBMCs from the stem cell graft donor, taken from the stem cell graft. This receptor was taken from a human donor who donated a stem cell graft to a child with combined immunodeficiency.

CDR3 sequence reads: CASSLPGDTEAFF. The CDR3 bases are TGTGCCAGCAGCTTACCAGGGGACACTGAAGCTTTCTTT. The chain recombines TRBV7-9 with TRBJ1-1; maybe TRBD1 (6 bases). Per germline, CDR1 SEHNR and CDR2 FQNEAQ (reference sequence). The V end was cut by 2 bases, the J end by 3 bases, with 7 bases between. The CDR3 length is 13 residues.